A single sample is the source of the 18 T cell receptor beta chains below, sequenced in a study of identifying expanded T cells in peripheral blood. Here immunoSEQ multiplex PCR was the method, and the copy in TCRdb shows in-frame clones only, minus some. The sample includes fewer than 85,000 clones, 84% seen only once; the top ten take roughly 18%. Sequenced: blood. All receptors derive from a person aged 18-69 years in good health.

V is TRBV19 and J is TRBJ1-1; D uncertain. V was cut by 1 base and J by 5 bases, with 14 bases left in between. The CDR3 has 15 amino acids. Germline CDR1 reads LNHDA; CDR2 reads SQIVND (reference sequence). This chain's CDR3 is CASSIGWGAQTEAFF. The CDR3 DNA is TGTGCCAGTAGTATAGGCTGGGGTGCTCAGACTGAAGCTTTCTTT.

This clone was seen just once. J is TRBJ1-2 and V is TRBV5-1, with D uncertain. V lost 0 bases to trimming and J lost 3 bases, with 9 bases between them. The CDR3 is 14 amino acids. Germline V gives CDR1 SGHRS, CDR2 YFSETQ. The DNA for the CDR3 is TGCGCCAGCAGCTTGGATAACCTCTACTATGGCTACACCTTC. Amino acid sequence: CASSLDNLYYGYTF.

This chain uses TRBV7-2 with TRBJ2-1; no clear D gene. Germline-derived CDR1 and CDR2 are SGHTA and FQGNSA. Trimming cost V 5 bases and J 4 bases, with 12 bases left between them. This CDR3 has 14 residues. CDR3 coding DNA: TGTGCCAGCAGCATACACTCTATTTACAATGAGCAGTTCTTC. Translating it yields CASSIHSIYNEQFF.

The chain has TRBV7-9 and TRBJ2-5, with a weak D call TRBD2 (5 bases). Trimming pared 5 bases from V and 5 bases from J, leaving 15 bases between. The CDR3 extends over 14 amino acids. Looked up from germline, CDR1 is SEHNR and CDR2 is FQNEAQ (reference sequence). CDR3 DNA: TGTGCCAGCAGCCGGCCGGGGTCCGGCGAGACCCAGTACTTC. It translates to CASSRPGSGETQYF.

The chain carries TRBV4-2 and TRBJ2-3, with D uncertain. The V end was cut by 0 bases, the J end by 0 bases, with 10 bases between. The germline gives CDR1 LGHNA, CDR2 YNFKEQ. The CDR3 consists of 16 residues. Written as DNA, the CDR3 is TGTGCCAGCAGCCAAGATCCGGACCCCAGCACAGATACGCAGTATTTT. It specifies CASSQDPDPSTDTQYF.

V and J are TRBV11-3 and TRBJ2-3, with 11 bases matching TRBD1. V was clipped by 5 bases and J by 0 bases; unmatched bases: 4. Germline CDR1 SGHNT, CDR2 YENEEA. This CDR3 spans 16 amino acids. CDR3 protein: CASSPGTGGSTDTQYF. For the CDR3, the DNA is TGTGCCAGCAGCCCCGGGACAGGGGGAAGCACAGATACGCAGTATTTT.

V and J are TRBV11-3 and TRBJ1-1; D unresolved. The CDR3 is 14 residues long. V was clipped by 5 bases and J by 4 bases, with 14 bases between them. Germline V CDR1 and CDR2: SGHNT, YENEEA. The CDR3 coding sequence is TGTGCCAGCAGCGCGGGCAGCGTGGGCACTGAAGCTTTCTTT. Translation gives CASSAGSVGTEAFF.

This clone was detected only once. This chain connects TRBV7-9 to TRBJ2-7, with D possibly being TRBD1 (5 bases). Per the germline V gene, CDR1 is SEHNR and CDR2 is FQNEAQ (reference sequence). This CDR3 is 17 amino acids long. Trimming removed 5 bases from V and 5 bases from J, with 25 bases in between. CDR3 residues: CASSHGRRVLTSDEQYF. CDR3 DNA sequence: TGTGCCAGCAGCCATGGGCGCAGGGTCCTCACTTCGGACGAGCAGTACTTC.

CDR3 sequence reads: CASSPPASGSGDTQYF. In DNA form, the CDR3 reads TGTGCCAGCAGCCCCCCGGCTAGCGGGAGTGGGGATACGCAGTATTTT. The rearrangement links TRBV5-4 to TRBJ2-3; 10 bases agree with TRBD2. Germline V CDR1 and CDR2: SGHNT, YYREEE (reference sequence). V was pared by 4 bases and J by 6 bases, with 11 bases of the junction left unmatched. This CDR3 is built from 16 residues. The full variable domain, completed using reference TRBV5-4 and TRBJ2-3, is ETGVTQSPTHLIKTRGQQVTLRCSSQSGHNTVSWYQQALGQGPQFIFQYYREEENGRGNFPPRFSGLQFPNYSSELNVNALELDDSALYLCASSPPASGSGDTQYFGPGTRLTVL.

The rearrangement uses TRBV2 and TRBJ2-1; TRBD1 matches at 11 bases. The CDR3 runs to 15 residues. V gave up 7 bases and J gave up 4 bases; unmatched junction bases: 6. Per the germline V gene, CDR1 is SNHLY and CDR2 is FYNNEI. The CDR3 loop reads CASTRGTGGYNEQFF. CDR3 in DNA: TGTGCCAGCACACGCGGGACAGGGGGTTACAATGAGCAGTTCTTC. Looking up the rest from reference TRBV2 and TRBJ2-1 gives the full variable domain: EPEVTQTPSHQVTQMGQEVILRCVPISNHLYFYWYRQILGQKVEFLVSFYNNEISEKSEIFDDQFSVERPDGSNFTLKIRSTKLEDSAMYFCASTRGTGGYNEQFFGPGTRLTVL.

This chain uses TRBV6-4 with TRBJ1-3; D remains ambiguous. The CDR3 sequence is 15 residues long. Trimming shortened V by 3 bases and J by 4 bases, and 13 bases separated the two germline ends. Germline V CDR1 and CDR2: MRHNA, SNTAGT. CDR3: CASSESLGEGNTIYF. DNA of the CDR3: TGTGCCAGCAGTGAATCACTCGGAGAGGGAAACACCATATATTTT.

The chain combines TRBV30 with TRBJ2-5, with D maybe TRBD1 (6 bases). This CDR3 is built from 16 residues. The ends were cut back, 3 bases at V and 5 bases at J, with 22 bases in the middle. The germline V gene has CDR1 GTSNPN and CDR2 SVGIG (reference sequence). The CDR3 bases are TGTGCCTGGAGCCTTCTCCCTAGGGGGTTGGGGGAGACCCAGTACTTC. It translates to CAWSLLPRGLGETQYF.

A note on this clone: The conserved phenylalanine or tryptophan normally closing the CDR3 is absent here, so this likely arose from a read error. The chain has TRBV7-9 and TRBJ1-2; D remains unclear. The V and J ends lost 1 base and 3 bases respectively, with 9 bases between them. Germline V gene sequence: CDR1 SEHNR, CDR2 FQNEAQ (reference sequence). The CDR3 sequence is 14 residues long. The chain's CDR3 is CASSLDLVYYGYTI. The CDR3 bases are TGTGCCAGCAGCTTAGATTTGGTTTACTATGGCTACACCATC.

The chain combines TRBV19 with TRBJ1-2; D not certain. Germline CDR1 LNHDA, CDR2 SQIVND (reference sequence). The CDR3 consists of 9 residues. V lost 8 bases to trimming and J lost 13 bases, with 11 bases between them. CDR3 loop: CASGWGSTF. The CDR3 bases are TGTGCCAGTGGTTGGGGAAGCACCTTC. Looking up the rest from reference TRBV19 and TRBJ1-2 gives the full variable domain: DGGITQSPKYLFRKEGQNVTLSCEQNLNHDAMYWYRQDPGQGLRLIYYSQIVNDFQKGDIAEGYSVSREKKESFPLTVTSAQKNPTAFYLCASGWGSTFGSGTRLTVV.

The chain combines TRBV6-5 with TRBJ1-2; 7 nucleotides match TRBD1. The CDR3 is 14 amino acids. V was pared by 7 bases and J by 5 bases, with 10 bases of the junction left unmatched. Germline CDR1 is MNHEY and CDR2 is SVGAGI. The CDR3 here is CASIKGRGMYGYTF. CDR3 in DNA: TGTGCCAGCATAAAGGGCAGGGGGATGTATGGCTACACCTTC.

The chain carries TRBV4-1 and TRBJ2-1, with 10 bases lining up with TRBD2. This CDR3 has 15 amino acids. The V segment lost 0 bases and the J segment 4 bases; nucleotides outside the gene matches: 0. Germline values: CDR1 MGHRA, CDR2 YSYEKL. CDR3 nucleotides: TGCGCCAGCAGCCAAGAACTAGCGGGATACAATGAGCAGTTCTTC. Its protein is CASSQELAGYNEQFF.

This chain joins TRBV7-2 and TRBJ1-4; the D is unclear. The length of the CDR3 is 14 residues. Trimming pared 1 base from V and 2 bases from J, leaving 5 bases between. Germline assignment: CDR1 SGHTA and CDR2 FQGNSA. The CDR3 DNA is TGTGCCAGCAGCTTAGATACGACTAATGAAAAACTGTTTTTT. Translated: CASSLDTTNEKLFF.

The chain couples TRBV5-1 to TRBJ1-3, with D tentatively TRBD1 (5 bases). V shed 2 bases and J shed 4 bases, with 13 bases lying between them. This CDR3 spans 15 amino acids. Germline V CDR1 and CDR2: SGHRS, YFSETQ. The CDR3 sequence is CASSLSGTIGNTIYF. CDR3 nucleotide sequence: TGCGCCAGCAGCTTATCCGGGACGATAGGAAACACCATATATTTT.